These 23 T cell receptor beta chains were sequenced from one sample in a study of control samples from healthy donors and cancer patients. Libraries were prepared by immunoSEQ multiplex PCR; TCRdb keeps only in-frame clonotypes and omits some of them. The table records approximately 130,000 clones, about 87% of them present only once. Sequenced input: blood. Receptors originate from a man between 25 and 39 years old in good health.

The genes are TRBV4-2 and TRBJ2-7, with D perhaps matching TRBD2 (5 bases). Germline V CDR1 and CDR2: LGHNA, YNFKEQ. Trimming took off 1 base at V and 2 bases at J, with 12 bases between the two ends. CDR3 size: 15 residues. DNA for the CDR3: TGTGCCAGCAGCCAAGGACTACACAATACCTACGAGCAGTACTTC. It codes for CASSQGLHNTYEQYF.

The CDR3, as DNA: TGTGCCAGCTCACTCGGGACGCTTTCCGGACAGGAAGAAAAACTGTTTTTT. Amino acid sequence: CASSLGTLSGQEEKLFF. This sequence joins TRBV18 and TRBJ1-4; TRBD1 matches at 7 bases. Germline V CDR1 and CDR2: KGHSH, LQKENI. The trim removed 4 bases at V and 8 bases at J, leaving 16 bases unmatched. The CDR3 extends over 17 amino acids.

The gene calls are TRBV6-4 and TRBJ2-7; D unclear. From germline, CDR1 is MRHNA and CDR2 SNTAGT. There are 15 residues in the CDR3. The V end was cut by 6 bases, the J end by 3 bases, with 18 bases between. The CDR3 reads CASRPDGPLSYEQYV. Written as DNA, the CDR3 is TGTGCCAGCAGACCCGATGGTCCCCTGAGCTACGAGCAGTACGTC.

This clone has only a few counts. The CDR3 sequence is CASSRSRITGELFF. DNA for the CDR3: TGCGCCAGCAGCAGGAGTAGGATTACCGGGGAGCTGTTTTTT. The chain links TRBV5-1 to TRBJ2-2; D uncertain. The germline V and J ends were trimmed by 4 bases and 5 bases, with 12 bases remaining between them. The germline V gene encodes CDR1 SGHRS and CDR2 YFSETQ. The CDR3 sequence is 14 residues long.

The chain is built from TRBV2 and TRBJ2-7; either TRBD1 or TRBD2 may supply D (5 bases each). The CDR3 loop spans 12 amino acids. V was clipped by 6 bases and J by 7 bases, with 13 bases between them. CDR1 SNHLY and CDR2 FYNNEI come from the germline V gene. CDR3 nucleotides: TGTGCCAGCAGCGGGACCGATCGGGAGCAGTACTTC. Its protein is CASSGTDREQYF.

V and J are TRBV25-1 and TRBJ1-1; no definite D call. This CDR3 has 13 amino acids. V was pared by 7 bases and J by 1 base, with 10 bases between. Looked up from germline, CDR1 is MGHDK and CDR2 is SYGVNS. CDR3 DNA sequence: TGTGCCAGCATGACACGGACGAACACTGAAGCTTTCTTT. This sequence encodes CASMTRTNTEAFF.

The V gene is TRBV29-1, the J gene TRBJ2-6; D ambiguous. The V end was cut by 4 bases, the J end by 3 bases, with 7 bases between. The CDR3 is 13 residues long. Germline V lookup: CDR1 SQVTM, CDR2 ANQGSEA. Here the CDR3 reads CSVGVFGANVLTF. DNA of the CDR3: TGCAGCGTTGGGGTTTTTGGGGCCAACGTCCTGACTTTC.

Here the CDR3 reads CASSTGQGWQPQHF. DNA of the CDR3: TGTGCCAGTAGTACTGGACAGGGGTGGCAGCCCCAGCATTTT. This chain links TRBV19 with TRBJ1-5; 9 nucleotides align to TRBD1. V was pared by 4 bases and J by 7 bases, with 5 bases of the junction left unmatched. This CDR3 has 14 residues. Germline V gene data show CDR1 as LNHDA and CDR2 as SQIVND (reference sequence).

V and J are TRBV3-1 (or the pseudogene TRBV3-2) and TRBJ1-1, with 7 bases matching TRBD1. Trimming removed 4 bases from V and 8 bases from J; junction bases left unmatched: 4. The CDR3 is made up of 12 amino acids. Germline values: CDR1 LGHDT, CDR2 YNNKEL (reference sequence). Written as DNA, the CDR3 is TGTGCCAGCAGCCTAGGGGGCTGGGAAGCTTTCTTT. Translating gives CASSLGGWEAFF.

V is TRBV6-1 and J is TRBJ1-2, with D tentatively TRBD1 (5 bases). Germline lookup yields CDR1 MNHNS and CDR2 SASEGT. The CDR3 contains 13 residues. Trimming left V 3 bases short and J 8 bases short, with 13 bases between. The CDR3 DNA follows: TGTGCCAGCAGTGATCAGGGAATTGAGGGCTACACCTTC. This gives the protein CASSDQGIEGYTF.

The chain has TRBV4-1 and TRBJ2-7; D ambiguous. The CDR3 has 13 residues. Germline V gives CDR1 MGHRA, CDR2 YSYEKL. Trimming removed 0 bases at V and 6 bases at J, with 9 bases between. Here the CDR3 DNA reads TGCGCCAGCAGCCAAGATGGCAGCTTCGAGCAGTACGTC. Its protein is CASSQDGSFEQYV.

A word on this clone: Other DNA sequences of this sample code for an identical CDR3. The chain couples TRBV7-9 to TRBJ1-1; no firm D call. V lost 1 base and J lost 11, with 14 bases in between. Germline V gives CDR1 SEHNR, CDR2 FQNEAQ (reference sequence). The CDR3 contains 13 residues. CDR3 residues: CASSLEGGFKAFF. The CDR3 DNA sequence: TGTGCCAGCAGCTTAGAGGGAGGGTTTAAGGCTTTCTTT.

The rearrangement joins TRBV25-1 to TRBJ1-2; D not resolved. Germline loops: CDR1 MGHDK, CDR2 SYGVNS. The CDR3 consists of 13 residues. V lost 2 bases and J 9 bases, leaving 13 bases between the germline ends. The CDR3 here is CASSEIEWISYTF. The CDR3 DNA sequence: TGTGCCAGCAGTGAAATTGAGTGGATAAGCTACACCTTC.

The chain combines TRBV4-1 with TRBJ2-7, with TRBD1 matching over 7 bases. CDR1 is MGHRA, CDR2 YSYEKL, per germline. V shed 1 base, J shed 5 bases, and the junction held 5 bases outside the gene matches. This CDR3 is 14 amino acids long. CDR3 nucleotide sequence: TGCGCCAGCAGCCAAGGGACAGGTTTTGACGAGCAGTACTTC. Translated: CASSQGTGFDEQYF.

V is TRBV18 and J is TRBJ1-1, with 12 positions matching TRBD1. The CDR3 spans 17 residues. Germline V gives CDR1 KGHSH, CDR2 LQKENI. The V segment lost 4 bases and the J segment 6 bases; nucleotides outside the gene matches: 12. The CDR3 DNA follows: TGTGCCAGCTCACGGGGACAGGGGGCTAGTTTTGGGCCTGAAGCTTTCTTT. As protein: CASSRGQGASFGPEAFF.

This clone showed up just once. The chain recombines TRBV5-1 with TRBJ1-1; D ambiguous. The germline V and J ends were trimmed by 5 bases and 1 base, with 12 bases remaining between them. From germline, CDR1 is SGHRS and CDR2 YFSETQ. The CDR3 loop spans 14 amino acids. The CDR3 bases are TGCGCCAGCAGTCGTCTTAACCCGAACACTGAAGCTTTCTTT. Protein product: CASSRLNPNTEAFF.

This chain connects TRBV2 to TRBJ2-3; D uncertain. CDR1 and CDR2 from the germline V gene are SNHLY and FYNNEI. CDR3 length: 15 amino acids. Trimming cost V 6 bases and J 0 bases, with 13 bases left between them. The CDR3 loop reads CASRKVSSSTDTQYF. The CDR3 bases are TGTGCCAGCAGGAAGGTTAGCTCTAGCACAGATACGCAGTATTTT.

This clone was counted at least ten times. The rearrangement uses TRBV6-2 or TRBV6-3 and TRBJ1-5, with TRBD1 identical over 7 bases. The germline CDR1 and CDR2 sequences are MNHEY and SVGEGT. CDR3 length: 15 residues. J lost 1 base, V lost 6 bases, and 6 bases had no gene match. The CDR3 protein is CASSQPGQSNQPQHF. Here the CDR3 DNA reads TGTGCCAGCAGCCAACCGGGACAGAGCAATCAGCCCCAGCATTTT.

The chain carries TRBV24-1 and TRBJ2-7; 7 nucleotides align to TRBD1. The CDR3 runs 14 residues. The ends lost 5 bases at V and 3 bases at J; junction bases unmatched: 6. Looked up from germline, CDR1 is KGHDR and CDR2 is SFDVKD. The CDR3 DNA reads TGTGCCACCAGTGCCCGGACAGGCCGCTACGAGCAGTACGTC. It translates to CATSARTGRYEQYV.

The V gene is TRBV30, the J gene TRBJ1-4; no clear D gene. Germline V lookup: CDR1 GTSNPN, CDR2 SVGIG (reference sequence). CDR3 length: 12 amino acids. CDR3 in DNA: TGTGCTCTGACGAGGACCGGTGAAAAACTGTTTTTT. Translated, it gives CALTRTGEKLFF.

The chain employs TRBV4-2 and TRBJ2-3; the D is unclear. The V and J ends lost 0 bases and 2 bases respectively, with 6 bases between them. CDR3 length: 14 residues. CDR1 is LGHNA and CDR2 is YNFKEQ in the germline V gene. CDR3 amino acids: CASSQDSITDTQYF. CDR3 nucleotides: TGTGCCAGCAGCCAAGATTCAATCACAGATACGCAGTATTTT.

This chain uses TRBV5-1 with TRBJ1-1; D unresolved. Germline CDR1 is SGHRS and CDR2 is YFSETQ. Between the trimmed V and J ends, which lost 6 bases and 1 base, there was a span of 10 bases. This CDR3 region has 13 residues. This chain's CDR3 is CASTMGRNTEAFF. Here the CDR3 DNA reads TGCGCCAGCACAATGGGCAGGAACACTGAAGCTTTCTTT.

This clone was found once. The chain links TRBV4-1 to TRBJ1-1; maybe TRBD1 (6 bases). Between the trimmed V and J ends, which lost 1 base and 5 bases, there was a span of 20 bases. Per germline, CDR1 MGHRA and CDR2 YSYEKL. The CDR3 sequence is 17 residues long. The CDR3 loop reads CASSQARDTGRRTEAFF. CDR3 bases: TGCGCCAGCAGCCAAGCCAGGGACACCGGGCGGAGAACTGAAGCTTTCTTT.